The clone carrying this T cell receptor (beta chain) has only a few counts. What it binds is unknown. V was clipped by 5 bases and J by 13 bases, with 17 bases between them. Per the germline V gene, CDR1 is SGHVS and CDR2 is FNYEAQ. The CDR3 runs 13 residues. The sample originates from a study of T cells in Graves' hyperthyroidism and ophthalmopathy. Those patients with uncontrolled infection, other autoimmune disease, pregnancy or lactation were excluded. The PBMCs had their origin in 10 ml of fresh peripheral blood. Notes on the study in general: The majority of expanded thyroid clonotypes above 0.001 also appeared in blood.

Using RNA transcripts as the source, TCR beta CDR3 regions were amplified. The HTBI set primed first-round TCR CDR3 RT-PCR. TCRdb reanalysed the multiplex PCR reads using MiXCR and keeps one entry per CDR3 protein. Here the sample spans over 350,000 distinct CDR3 sequences, about 14% being singletons. V is TRBV7-6 and J is TRBJ2-2; D is unresolved. Source material: blood. The TCR sequence derives from a man between 50 and 59 years old with Graves' ophthalmopathy. In DNA form, the CDR3 reads TGTGCCAGCAGCCCAACCGCTCGTGGTGCGCTGTTTTTT. This gives the protein CASSPTARGALFF.